The present T cell receptor beta chain was sequenced within a study of spatial heterogeneity in lung cancer. The presence of a unique molecular identifier marked each TCR cDNA molecule. TCRdb re-derived calls from the 5' RACE reads in MiXCR, one entry per CDR3 protein. The sample contains tens of thousands of distinct CDR3 sequences, about an eighth of which appear only once. Time point meaning: sample taken at primary tumor resection. Whole RNA came from tumor, nontumor lung or frozen PBMC and was sequenced without being sorted. V lost 2 bases and J lost 4; bases outside the gene matches: 1. This CDR3 spans 13 amino acids. Germline V gives CDR1 SGHRS, CDR2 YFSETQ.

The TCR comes from a male donor with early-stage non-small cell lung cancer. The chain employs TRBV5-1 and TRBJ1-2; 8 bases match TRBD1. The material was PBMCs, obtained at surgery. The CDR3: CASSLDRGYGYTF. As DNA, the CDR3 is TGCGCCAGCAGCTTAGACAGGGGCTATGGCTACACCTTC. The whole variable domain, remainder taken from reference TRBV5-1 and TRBJ1-2, is KAGVTQTPRYLIKTRGQQVTLSCSPISGHRSVSWYQQTPGQGLQFLFEYFSETQRNKGNFPGRFSGRQFSNSRSEMNVSTLELGDSALYLCASSLDRGYGYTFGSGTRLTVV.